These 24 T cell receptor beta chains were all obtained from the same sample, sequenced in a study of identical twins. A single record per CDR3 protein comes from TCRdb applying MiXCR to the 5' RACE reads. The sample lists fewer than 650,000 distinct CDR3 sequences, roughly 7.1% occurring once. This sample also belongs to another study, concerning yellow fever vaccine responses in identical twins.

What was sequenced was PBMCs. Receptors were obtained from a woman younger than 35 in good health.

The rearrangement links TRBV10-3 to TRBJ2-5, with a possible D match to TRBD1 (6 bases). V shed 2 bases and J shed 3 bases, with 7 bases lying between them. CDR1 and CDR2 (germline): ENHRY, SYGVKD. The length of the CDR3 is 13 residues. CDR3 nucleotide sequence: TGTGCCATCAGTGAGGGGACAAAAGAGACCCAGTACTTC. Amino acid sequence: CAISEGTKETQYF.

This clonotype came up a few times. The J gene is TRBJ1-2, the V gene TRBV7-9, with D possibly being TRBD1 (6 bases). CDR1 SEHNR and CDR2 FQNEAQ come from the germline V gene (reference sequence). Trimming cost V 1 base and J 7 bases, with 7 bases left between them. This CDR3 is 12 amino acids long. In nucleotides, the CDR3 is TGTGCCAGCAGCTTAGAGACAGGTGGCTACACCTTC. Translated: CASSLETGGYTF.

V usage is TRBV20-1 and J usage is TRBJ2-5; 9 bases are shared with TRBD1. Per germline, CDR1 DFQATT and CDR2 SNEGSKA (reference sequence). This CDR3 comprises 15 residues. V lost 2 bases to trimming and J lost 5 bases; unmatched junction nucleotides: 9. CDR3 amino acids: CSARPGTGLQETQYF. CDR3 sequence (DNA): TGCAGTGCTAGACCCGGGACAGGGTTGCAGGAGACCCAGTACTTC.

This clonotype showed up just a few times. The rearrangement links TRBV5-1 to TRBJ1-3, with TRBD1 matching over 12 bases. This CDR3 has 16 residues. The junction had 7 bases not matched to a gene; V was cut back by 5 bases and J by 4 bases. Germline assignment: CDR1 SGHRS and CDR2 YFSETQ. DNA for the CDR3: TGCGCCAGCAGGAACGGGGACAGGGGGCCAGGAAACACCATATATTTT. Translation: CASRNGDRGPGNTIYF.

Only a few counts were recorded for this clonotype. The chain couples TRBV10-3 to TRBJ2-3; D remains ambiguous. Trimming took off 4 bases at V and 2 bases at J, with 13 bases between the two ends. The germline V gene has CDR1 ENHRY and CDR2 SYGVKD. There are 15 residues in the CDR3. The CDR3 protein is CAISVSNRITDTQYF. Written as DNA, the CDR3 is TGTGCCATCAGTGTTAGTAACAGAATCACAGATACGCAGTATTTT.

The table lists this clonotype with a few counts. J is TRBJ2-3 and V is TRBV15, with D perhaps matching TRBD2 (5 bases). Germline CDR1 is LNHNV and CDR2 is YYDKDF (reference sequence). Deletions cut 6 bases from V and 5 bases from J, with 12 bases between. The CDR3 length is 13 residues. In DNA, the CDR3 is TGTGCCACCAGGGTTAGCGTTGGAGATACGCAGTATTTT. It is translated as CATRVSVGDTQYF.

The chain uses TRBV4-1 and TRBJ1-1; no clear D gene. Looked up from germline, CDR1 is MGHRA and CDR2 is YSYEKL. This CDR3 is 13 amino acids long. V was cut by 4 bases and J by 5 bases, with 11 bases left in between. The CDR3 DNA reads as TGCGCCAGCAGCCCTCCGGGGAAAACTGAAGCTTTCTTT. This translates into CASSPPGKTEAFF.

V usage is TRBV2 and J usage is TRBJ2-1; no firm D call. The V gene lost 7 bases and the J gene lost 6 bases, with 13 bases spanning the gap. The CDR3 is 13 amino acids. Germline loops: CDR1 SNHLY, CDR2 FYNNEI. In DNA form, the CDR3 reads TGTGCCAGCACCACCGGGCCCTCCAATGAGCAGTTCTTC. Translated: CASTTGPSNEQFF. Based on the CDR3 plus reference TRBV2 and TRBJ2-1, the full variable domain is EPEVTQTPSHQVTQMGQEVILRCVPISNHLYFYWYRQILGQKVEFLVSFYNNEISEKSEIFDDQFSVERPDGSNFTLKIRSTKLEDSAMYFCASTTGPSNEQFFGPGTRLTVL.

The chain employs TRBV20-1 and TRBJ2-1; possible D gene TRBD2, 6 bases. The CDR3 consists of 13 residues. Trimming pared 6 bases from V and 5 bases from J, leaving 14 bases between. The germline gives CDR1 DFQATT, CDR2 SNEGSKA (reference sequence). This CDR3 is CSALASVNNEQFF. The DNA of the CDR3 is TGCAGTGCCTTGGCTAGCGTCAACAATGAGCAGTTCTTC.

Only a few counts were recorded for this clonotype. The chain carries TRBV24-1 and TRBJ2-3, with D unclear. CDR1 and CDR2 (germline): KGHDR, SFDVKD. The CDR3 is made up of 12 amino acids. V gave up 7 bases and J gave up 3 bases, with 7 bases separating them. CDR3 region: CATSGETDTQYF. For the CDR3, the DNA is TGTGCCACCAGCGGAGAGACAGATACGCAGTATTTT.

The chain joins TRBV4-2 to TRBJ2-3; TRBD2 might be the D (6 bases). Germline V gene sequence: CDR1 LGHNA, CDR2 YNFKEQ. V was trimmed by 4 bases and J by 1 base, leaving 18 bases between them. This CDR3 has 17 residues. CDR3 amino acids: CASSPRIRLVGTDTQYF. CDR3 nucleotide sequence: TGTGCCAGCAGCCCCAGGATCAGACTAGTGGGCACAGATACGCAGTATTTT.

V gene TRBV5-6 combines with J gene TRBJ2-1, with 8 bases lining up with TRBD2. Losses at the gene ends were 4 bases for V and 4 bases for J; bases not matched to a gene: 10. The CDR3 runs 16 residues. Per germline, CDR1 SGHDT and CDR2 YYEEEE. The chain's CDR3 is CASSLMLAGRYNEQFF. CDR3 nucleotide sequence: TGTGCCAGCAGCCTAATGTTAGCGGGGCGTTACAATGAGCAGTTCTTC.

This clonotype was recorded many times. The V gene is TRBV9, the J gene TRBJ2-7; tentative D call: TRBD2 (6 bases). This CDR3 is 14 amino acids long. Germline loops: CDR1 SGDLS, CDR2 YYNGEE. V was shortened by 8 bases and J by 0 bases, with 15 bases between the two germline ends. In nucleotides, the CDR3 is TGTGCCAGTCCTCTAGCGAAACGCTCCTACGAGCAGTACTTC. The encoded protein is CASPLAKRSYEQYF.

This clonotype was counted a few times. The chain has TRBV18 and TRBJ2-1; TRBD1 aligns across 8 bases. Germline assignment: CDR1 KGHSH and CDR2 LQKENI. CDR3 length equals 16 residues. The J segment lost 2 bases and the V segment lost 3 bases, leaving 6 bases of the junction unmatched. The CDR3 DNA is TGTGCCAGCTCACCCCGACAGGGGATGGCCTACAATGAGCAGTTCTTC. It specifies CASSPRQGMAYNEQFF.

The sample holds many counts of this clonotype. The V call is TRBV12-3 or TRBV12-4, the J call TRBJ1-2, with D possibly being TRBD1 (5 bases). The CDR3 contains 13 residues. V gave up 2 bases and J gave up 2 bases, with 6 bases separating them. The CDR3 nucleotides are TGTGCCAGCAGTTTACCAGGGAACTATGGCTACACCTTC. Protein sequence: CASSLPGNYGYTF.

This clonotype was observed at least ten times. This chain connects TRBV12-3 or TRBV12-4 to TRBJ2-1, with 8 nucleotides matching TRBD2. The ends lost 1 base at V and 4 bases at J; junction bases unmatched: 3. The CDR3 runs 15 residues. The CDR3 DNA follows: TGTGCCAGCAGTTTAGAAGCGGGAGAGTACAATGAGCAGTTCTTC. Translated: CASSLEAGEYNEQFF.

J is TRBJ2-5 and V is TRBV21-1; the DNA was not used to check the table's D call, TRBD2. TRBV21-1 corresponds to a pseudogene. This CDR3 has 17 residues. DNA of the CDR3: TGTGCCAGCAGCTCGAAAAGCACGACTAGGGCGGAAGAGACCCAGTACTTC. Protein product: CASSSKSTTRAEETQYF.

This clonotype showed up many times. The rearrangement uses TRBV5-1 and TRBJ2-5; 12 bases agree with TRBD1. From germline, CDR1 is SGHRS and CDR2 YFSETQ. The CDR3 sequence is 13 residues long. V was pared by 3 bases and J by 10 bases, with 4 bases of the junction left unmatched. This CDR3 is CASSYRDRGLQYF. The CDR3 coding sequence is TGCGCCAGCAGCTACCGGGACAGGGGGCTCCAGTACTTC. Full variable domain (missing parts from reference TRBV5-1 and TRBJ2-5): KAGVTQTPRYLIKTRGQQVTLSCSPISGHRSVSWYQQTPGQGLQFLFEYFSETQRNKGNFPGRFSGRQFSNSRSEMNVSTLELGDSALYLCASSYRDRGLQYFGPGTRLLVL.

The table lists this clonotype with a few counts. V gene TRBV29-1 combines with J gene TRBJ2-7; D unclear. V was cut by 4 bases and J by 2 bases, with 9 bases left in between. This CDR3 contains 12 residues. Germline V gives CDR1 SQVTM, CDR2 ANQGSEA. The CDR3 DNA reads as TGCAGCGTTGCCAGAGAAACCTACGAGCAGTACTTC. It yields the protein CSVARETYEQYF.

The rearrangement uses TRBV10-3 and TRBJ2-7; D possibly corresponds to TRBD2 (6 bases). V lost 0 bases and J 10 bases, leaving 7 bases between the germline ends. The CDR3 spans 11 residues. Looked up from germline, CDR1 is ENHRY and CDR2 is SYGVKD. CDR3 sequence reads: CAISESGTQYF. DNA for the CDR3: TGTGCCATCAGTGAGTCAGGGACTCAGTACTTC.

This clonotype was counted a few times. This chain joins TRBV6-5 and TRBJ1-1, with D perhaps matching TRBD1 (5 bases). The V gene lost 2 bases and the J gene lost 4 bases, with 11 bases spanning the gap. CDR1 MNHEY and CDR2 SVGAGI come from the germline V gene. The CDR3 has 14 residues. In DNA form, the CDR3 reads TGTGCCAGCAGTTACGAGGGGACGGTCACTGAAGCTTTCTTT. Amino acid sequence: CASSYEGTVTEAFF.

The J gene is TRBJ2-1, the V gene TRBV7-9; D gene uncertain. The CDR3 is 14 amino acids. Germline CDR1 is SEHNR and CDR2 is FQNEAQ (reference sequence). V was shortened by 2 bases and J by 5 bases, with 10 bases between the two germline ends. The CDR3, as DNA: TGTGCCAGCAGCTTAAGTCCCAGTAACAATGAGCAGTTCTTC. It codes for CASSLSPSNNEQFF. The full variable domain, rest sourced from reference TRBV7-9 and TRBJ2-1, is DTGVSQNPRHKITKRGQNVTFRCDPISEHNRLYWYRQTLGQGPEFLTYFQNEAQLEKSRLLSDRFSAERPKGSFSTLEIQRTEQGDSAMYLCASSLSPSNNEQFFGPGTRLTVL.

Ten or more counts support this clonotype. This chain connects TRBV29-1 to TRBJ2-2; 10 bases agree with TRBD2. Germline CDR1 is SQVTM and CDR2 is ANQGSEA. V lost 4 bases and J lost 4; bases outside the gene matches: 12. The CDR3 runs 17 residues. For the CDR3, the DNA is TGCAGCGTTGTTGATACAGCGGGAGGGTTTGGCACCGGGGAGCTGTTTTTT. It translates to CSVVDTAGGFGTGELFF.

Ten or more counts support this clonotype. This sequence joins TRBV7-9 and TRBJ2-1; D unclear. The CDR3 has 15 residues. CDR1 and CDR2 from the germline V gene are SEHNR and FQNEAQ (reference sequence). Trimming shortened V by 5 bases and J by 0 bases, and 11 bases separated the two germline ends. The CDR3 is CASSPTQSSYNEQFF. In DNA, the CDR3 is TGTGCCAGCAGCCCCACCCAGAGCTCCTACAATGAGCAGTTCTTC.